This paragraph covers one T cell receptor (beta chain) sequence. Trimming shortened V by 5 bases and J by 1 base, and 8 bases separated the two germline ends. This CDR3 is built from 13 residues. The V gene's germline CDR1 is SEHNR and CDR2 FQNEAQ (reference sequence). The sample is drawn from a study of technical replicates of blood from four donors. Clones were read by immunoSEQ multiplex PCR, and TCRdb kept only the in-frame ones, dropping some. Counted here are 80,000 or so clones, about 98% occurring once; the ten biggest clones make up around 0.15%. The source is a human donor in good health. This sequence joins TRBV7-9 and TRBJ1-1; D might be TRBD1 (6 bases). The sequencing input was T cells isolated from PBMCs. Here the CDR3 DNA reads TGTGCCAGCAGCCAACAGGGGAACACTGAAGCTTTCTTT. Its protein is CASSQQGNTEAFF.